This T cell receptor beta chain was sequenced during a study of blood T cell repertoires in COVID-19. The CDR3 sequence is 17 residues long. Trimming removed 7 bases from V and 0 bases from J; junction bases left unmatched: 9. CDR1 LNHDA and CDR2 SQIVND come from the germline V gene (reference sequence). TCRdb's copy holds only in-frame clones and misses some; the assay was immunoSEQ multiplex PCR. The table shows 130,000 or so clones, with approximately 86% occurring only once. The sequence was obtained from a woman aged 50 to 65 who had recovered from COVID-19. This rearrangement joins TRBV19 to TRBJ2-1, with TRBD2 matching over 10 bases. Sequencing was done on a sample of peripheral blood. The CDR3 here is CASKGLAAQSSYNEQFF. CDR3 coding DNA: TGTGCCAGTAAAGGACTAGCGGCTCAGAGCTCCTACAATGAGCAGTTCTTC.